Following are 18 T cell receptor beta chains from one sample sequenced in a study of T cell responses to AZD1222 COVID-19 vaccine. The protocol was immunoSEQ multiplex PCR, while the TCRdb copy is restricted to in-frame clones and leaves out a portion. The data contain around 170,000 clones, around 90% of them singletons. The specimen was peripheral blood, collected 28 days after the second AZD1222 dose. The receptors come from an adult who received the AZD1222 COVID-19 vaccine.

The chain is built from TRBV3-1 (or the pseudogene TRBV3-2) and TRBJ1-4, with D unclear. The germline gives CDR1 LGHDT, CDR2 YNNKEL (reference sequence). V lost 1 base, J lost 8 bases, and 5 bases lay in between. This CDR3 region has 12 residues. In DNA form, the CDR3 reads TGTGCCAGCAGCCAAGGTGAAGAAAAACTGTTTTTT. It is translated as CASSQGEEKLFF.

This chain connects TRBV29-1 to TRBJ1-4; the D gene is possibly TRBD1 (5 bases). The germline V gene encodes CDR1 SQVTM and CDR2 ANQGSEA. V lost 4 bases, J lost 7 bases, and 19 bases lay in between. The CDR3 runs 15 residues. CDR3 sequence reads: CSVAGPQGGGEKLFF. For the CDR3, the DNA is TGCAGCGTTGCGGGACCTCAGGGAGGTGGTGAAAAACTGTTTTTT.

The chain is built from TRBV21-1 and TRBJ2-7; no check of the table's D call, TRBD1, against the DNA was made. TRBV21-1 is designated a pseudogene. CDR3 length equals 17 residues. The CDR3 here is CASSHRGGPTYSYEQYF. As DNA, the CDR3 is TGTGCCAGCAGCCACAGAGGGGGACCCACCTACTCCTACGAGCAGTACTTC.

The chain links TRBV14 to TRBJ1-2; D is undetermined. V was clipped by 0 bases and J by 3 bases, with 2 bases between them. The CDR3 has 12 amino acids. Germline values: CDR1 SGHDN, CDR2 FVKESK. The CDR3 sequence: CASSQDHYGYTF. CDR3 sequence (DNA): TGTGCCAGCAGCCAAGACCACTATGGCTACACCTTC.

V gene TRBV9 combines with J gene TRBJ1-5, with D possibly being TRBD1 (5 bases). V was pared by 4 bases and J by 3 bases, with 14 bases between. This CDR3 is built from 15 residues. Germline loops: CDR1 SGDLS, CDR2 YYNGEE. DNA for the CDR3: TGTGCCAGCAGCCCCCGGGACGGTGACAATCAGCCCCAGCATTTT. Encoded protein: CASSPRDGDNQPQHF. Drawing the rest from reference TRBV9 and TRBJ1-5, the complete variable domain is DSGVTQTPKHLITATGQRVTLRCSPRSGDLSVYWYQQSLDQGLQFLIQYYNGEERAKGNILERFSAQQFPDLHSELNLSSLELGDSALYFCASSPRDGDNQPQHFGDGTRLSIL.

The DNA of the CDR3 is TGTGCCAGCAGATCCATACTAGCGGGGGCCGACAATGAGCAGTTCTTC. Protein sequence: CASRSILAGADNEQFF. The chain links TRBV3-1 (or the pseudogene TRBV3-2) to TRBJ2-1, with 11 bases fitting TRBD2. CDR1 LGHDT and CDR2 YNNKEL come from the germline V gene (reference sequence). The junction had 9 bases not matched to a gene; V was cut back by 6 bases and J by 5 bases. This CDR3 is 16 amino acids long.

The rearrangement links TRBV7-8 to TRBJ2-3; TRBD1 matches at 7 bases. Per the germline V gene, CDR1 is SGHVS and CDR2 is FQNEAQ. The V and J ends lost 1 base and 4 bases, in that order; junction bases with no gene match: 2. The CDR3 has 14 amino acids. The CDR3 is CASSLGQGPDTQYF. DNA of the CDR3: TGTGCCAGCAGCTTAGGACAGGGTCCAGATACGCAGTATTTT. Full variable domain (missing parts from reference TRBV7-8 and TRBJ2-3): GAGVSQSPRYKVAKRGQDVALRCDPISGHVSLFWYQQALGQGPEFLTYFQNEAQLDKSGLPSDRFFAERPEGSVSTLKIQRTQQEDSAVYLCASSLGQGPDTQYFGPGTRLTVL.

The chain recombines TRBV10-2 with TRBJ2-3, with 10 bases identical to TRBD1. Germline assignment: CDR1 WSHSY and CDR2 SAAADI. The length of the CDR3 is 13 residues. V lost 9 bases, J lost 4 bases, and 4 bases stayed unmatched. This CDR3 reads CASGDRGSDTQYF. As DNA, the CDR3 is TGCGCCAGTGGGGACAGGGGCTCAGATACGCAGTATTTT.

V and J are TRBV2 and TRBJ1-1; D ambiguous. There are 15 residues in the CDR3. Between the trimmed V and J ends, which lost 3 bases and 6 bases, there was a span of 17 bases. Germline values: CDR1 SNHLY, CDR2 FYNNEI. The CDR3 here is CASSDTGSRLSEAFF. The CDR3, as DNA: TGTGCCAGCAGTGATACCGGGTCTCGGTTGTCTGAAGCTTTCTTT.

V is TRBV5-1 and J is TRBJ2-5; D is perhaps TRBD2 (6 bases). The germline gives CDR1 SGHRS, CDR2 YFSETQ. The V gene lost 5 bases and the J gene lost 5 bases, with 19 bases spanning the gap. This CDR3 is built from 15 residues. CDR3 amino acids: CASRLTRSHVETQYF. DNA for the CDR3: TGCGCCAGCAGGCTGACTAGGAGTCACGTGGAGACCCAGTACTTC. The full variable domain, with the rest looked up from reference TRBV5-1 and TRBJ2-5, is KAGVTQTPRYLIKTRGQQVTLSCSPISGHRSVSWYQQTPGQGLQFLFEYFSETQRNKGNFPGRFSGRQFSNSRSEMNVSTLELGDSALYLCASRLTRSHVETQYFGPGTRLLVL.

This clone was picked up a small number of times. The chain joins TRBV5-1 to TRBJ2-2; the D gene is possibly TRBD2 (6 bases). The CDR3 is made up of 16 amino acids. V was pared by 0 bases and J by 0 bases, with 9 bases between. Germline CDR1 reads SGHRS; CDR2 reads YFSETQ. The CDR3 loop is CASSLVGGPNTGELFF. CDR3 nucleotides: TGCGCCAGCAGCTTGGTCGGGGGACCGAACACCGGGGAGCTGTTTTTT.

V is TRBV15 and J is TRBJ1-1; no firm D call. This CDR3 has 16 amino acids. The germline gives CDR1 LNHNV, CDR2 YYDKDF (reference sequence). V shed 0 bases and J shed 1 base, with 12 bases lying between them. CDR3 residues: CATSRDLGTSNTEAFF. The CDR3 region has the DNA TGTGCCACCAGCAGAGATCTGGGCACTTCGAACACTGAAGCTTTCTTT. Supplemented by reference TRBV15 and TRBJ1-1, the full variable domain reads DAMVIQNPRYQVTQFGKPVTLSCSQTLNHNVMYWYQQKSSQAPKLLFHYYDKDFNNEADTPDNFQSRRPNTSFCFLDIRSPGLGDTAMYLCATSRDLGTSNTEAFFGQGTRLTVV.

The V call is TRBV28, the J call TRBJ1-5; no clear D. In germline, CDR1 is MDHEN, CDR2 SYDVKM. Trimming removed 3 bases from V and 7 bases from J, with 13 bases in between. The CDR3 has 14 amino acids. CDR3 DNA sequence: TGTGCCAGCAGTTTGAGCCAGTTGACCCAGCCCCAGCATTTT. This translates into CASSLSQLTQPQHF.

J is TRBJ1-2 and V is TRBV24-1; TRBD1 is a possible D gene (5 bases). This CDR3 is 13 amino acids long. Germline V CDR1 and CDR2: KGHDR, SFDVKD. Trimming stripped 5 bases from V and 4 bases from J, with 10 bases between. CDR3 amino acids: CATSGGTGYGYTF. The CDR3, as DNA: TGTGCCACCAGTGGGGGGACGGGCTATGGCTACACCTTC.

V and J are TRBV7-9 and TRBJ2-5; 7 bases line up with TRBD2. This CDR3 is 15 amino acids long. The germline CDR1 and CDR2 sequences are SEHNR and FQNEAQ (reference sequence). V was pared by 5 bases and J by 4 bases, with 10 bases of the junction left unmatched. The CDR3 spells CASSINLGGSETQYF. For the CDR3, the DNA is TGTGCCAGCAGCATCAACTTGGGGGGGTCAGAGACCCAGTACTTC.

V usage is TRBV28 and J usage is TRBJ1-1, with D hard to call. The CDR3 runs to 15 residues. Germline CDR1 MDHEN, CDR2 SYDVKM. V shed 5 bases and J shed 3 bases, with 16 bases lying between them. CDR3 amino acids: CASSPLRRLDTEAFF. In DNA, the CDR3 is TGTGCCAGCAGTCCCCTAAGGCGGTTAGACACTGAAGCTTTCTTT.

V is TRBV6-5 and J is TRBJ2-7; D call uncertain. CDR1 and CDR2 from the germline V gene are MNHEY and SVGAGI. The CDR3 is 12 amino acids. V was cut by 6 bases and J by 5 bases, with 11 bases left in between. CDR3 bases: TGTGCCAGCAGCCTAGTCGGAAACGAGCAGTACTTC. This translates into CASSLVGNEQYF.

V and J are TRBV6-5 and TRBJ1-2; D is perhaps TRBD1 (5 bases). CDR3 length equals 14 residues. Germline CDR1 and CDR2: MNHEY and SVGAGI. The V gene lost 5 bases and the J gene lost 4 bases, with 14 bases spanning the gap. DNA of the CDR3: TGTGCCAGCAGTCCTAGTGGGGCACCCTATGGCTACACCTTC. The encoded protein is CASSPSGAPYGYTF.